A selection of T cell receptor beta chains follows, all from one sample in a study of blood T cell repertoires in COVID-19. Some clones are missing from TCRdb's copy, which holds only in-frame ones; the method was immunoSEQ multiplex PCR. Here the sample spans 160,000 or so clones, 84% being singletons. The sample taken for sequencing was peripheral blood. These receptors were collected from a woman between 50 and 59 years old with acute or convalescent COVID-19. Both conserved end residues are part of each CDR3. Each record gives: J gene, V gene, clone size, CDR3 protein. A clone size is listed for some rows: how often the clone was seen (once, few, many), or a class if it is expanded.

J gene: TRBJ1-6
V gene: TRBV19
clone size: few
CDR3 protein: CASSLTGVTLLNSPLHF

J gene: TRBJ1-1
V gene: TRBV6-5
clone size: once
CDR3 protein: CASSYSKGEAFF

J gene: TRBJ2-5
V gene: TRBV12-3/TRBV12-4
clone size: .
CDR3 protein: CASSYGGETQYF

J gene: TRBJ2-4
V gene: TRBV12-1
clone size: once
CDR3 protein: CASSQTSGRSPIQYF

J gene: TRBJ1-3
V gene: TRBV18
clone size: few
CDR3 protein: CASSITGGPSSGNTIYF

J gene: TRBJ2-3
V gene: TRBV6-1
clone size: once
CDR3 protein: CASSEAGTSGLRDTQYF

J gene: TRBJ1-4
V gene: TRBV28
clone size: few
CDR3 protein: CASSSNRGRQEKLFF

J gene: TRBJ2-7
V gene: TRBV11-2
clone size: .
CDR3 protein: CASRVLAGGPLEQYF

J gene: TRBJ1-5
V gene: TRBV28
clone size: .
CDR3 protein: CASSSHRGGLNQPQHF

J gene: TRBJ1-4
V gene: TRBV19
clone size: .
CDR3 protein: CASSIGWANEKLFF

J gene: TRBJ1-1
V gene: TRBV4-1
clone size: .
CDR3 protein: CASSRGGSDTEAFF

J gene: TRBJ2-1
V gene: TRBV5-6
clone size: .
CDR3 protein: CASSFSGGFNNEQFF

J gene: TRBJ2-2
V gene: TRBV7-9
clone size: .
CDR3 protein: CASSLRQGSGELFF

J gene: TRBJ2-1
V gene: TRBV10-2
clone size: .
CDR3 protein: CASSEAGADNEQFF

J gene: TRBJ1-4
V gene: TRBV6-2/TRBV6-3
clone size: few
CDR3 protein: CASSSASGTGVNERLFF

J gene: TRBJ2-2
V gene: TRBV4-3
clone size: .
CDR3 protein: CASSQRIRDRWGYTGELFF

J gene: TRBJ1-4
V gene: TRBV9
clone size: .
CDR3 protein: CASSVATGGSEKLFF

J gene: TRBJ2-5
V gene: TRBV15
clone size: .
CDR3 protein: CATSRGGTSGSGETQYF

J gene: TRBJ1-5
V gene: TRBV23-1
clone size: .
CDR3 protein: CASRGQGRSNQPQHF

J gene: TRBJ2-3
V gene: TRBV6-6
clone size: once
CDR3 protein: CASRRTSGSSDTQYF

J gene: TRBJ1-6
V gene: TRBV28
clone size: .
CDR3 protein: CASTPGQEPSPNSPLHF

J gene: TRBJ2-2
V gene: TRBV4-3
clone size: .
CDR3 protein: CASSHVRSGGAGELFF

J gene: TRBJ2-7
V gene: TRBV4-3
clone size: .
CDR3 protein: CASSQTTGTMGYEQYF

J gene: TRBJ1-3
V gene: TRBV11-2
clone size: .
CDR3 protein: CASTFSPGTGNTIYF

J gene: TRBJ2-3
V gene: TRBV6-2/TRBV6-3
clone size: once
CDR3 protein: CASSYLGGSVMPDTQYF

J gene: TRBJ2-3
V gene: TRBV6-2/TRBV6-3
clone size: .
CDR3 protein: CASSYAILAGVTTDTQYF

J gene: TRBJ1-6
V gene: TRBV5-4
clone size: .
CDR3 protein: CASSLVGQGPQPLHF

J gene: TRBJ2-2
V gene: TRBV24-1
clone size: .
CDR3 protein: CATSDTPGTGITGELFF

J gene: TRBJ2-3
V gene: TRBV7-6
clone size: .
CDR3 protein: CASSGGDPRRATDTQYF

J gene: TRBJ1-1
V gene: TRBV2
clone size: .
CDR3 protein: CASSQGPGTEAFF

J gene: TRBJ2-3
V gene: TRBV6-5
clone size: .
CDR3 protein: CASSRLAGPDTQYF

J gene: TRBJ2-1
V gene: TRBV2
clone size: .
CDR3 protein: CASSERATGRGNNEQFF

J gene: TRBJ1-6
V gene: TRBV9
clone size: .
CDR3 protein: CASSVGQRNNSPLHF

J gene: TRBJ2-1
V gene: TRBV9
clone size: .
CDR3 protein: CASSRPLAGGLDEQFF

J gene: TRBJ2-3
V gene: TRBV19
clone size: once
CDR3 protein: CASSIGGRRSDTQYF

J gene: TRBJ2-1
V gene: TRBV7-9
clone size: once
CDR3 protein: CASSLDWTSNEQFF

J gene: TRBJ1-2
V gene: TRBV7-8
clone size: .
CDR3 protein: CASSPRTGTGPYGYTF

J gene: TRBJ1-1
V gene: TRBV7-9
clone size: few
CDR3 protein: CASSGQSNTEAFF

J gene: TRBJ2-5
V gene: TRBV6-1
clone size: .
CDR3 protein: CASSENGGRETQYF

J gene: TRBJ1-5
V gene: TRBV25-1
clone size: .
CDR3 protein: CASSAGGGIQPQHF

J gene: TRBJ2-2
V gene: TRBV11-2
clone size: .
CDR3 protein: CASSLDAEIGELFF